This T cell receptor beta chain was identified during a study of CD8 T cells in Susac syndrome (dated by TCRdb to between 2018 and 2020). Looking at the study overall: Whether CD8+ T cell activation and differentiation in Susac syndrome was antigen driven was tested using repertoire sequencing. The full study reports these points: The TCR sequencing and HLA analysis was acknowledged to have included a relatively small number of individuals.

Concerning this clonotype itself: Its antigen specificity is not known. No per-base quality is available; no much larger clone lies one base away.

Peripheral blood CD8+ and CD4+ T cells from healthy donors, Susac syndrome patients and multiple sclerosis patients were profiled by high-throughput TCR beta sequencing. Healthy donors were included as age- and sex-matched controls. Bulk CD8+ and CD4+ T cells were purified magnetically by negative isolation, whereas CD8+ TEMRA cells were enriched by FACS. Blood was drawn into EDTA tubes, processed within 24 hours, and PBMCs were isolated by density gradient centrifugation. PBMCs intended for TCR sequencing were frozen in liquid nitrogen and were later thawed in a 37 degrees C water bath. A purity of at least 90% was achieved for sorted or isolated CD4+, CD8+ and CD8+ TEMRA cells. The CDR3 starts with the cysteine, ends with the phenylalanine, and has 15 residues. Of the read, only the CDR3 DNA is kept; its 45 bases are in frame from base 1. V is shortened by 0 bases, J by 2 bases, and the region joining them spans 8 bases. The germline V gene sets CDR1 to MDHEN and CDR2 to SYDVKM.

RNA was extracted using the RNeasy kit, and roughly 0.5 to 1 ug of the RNA was reverse transcribed with random hexamers. The immunoSEQ multiplex PCR assay, which covers 54 Vbeta and 13 Jbeta segments, was used to amplify TCR beta CDR3 regions. Bias from PCR amplification was corrected by using a synthetic template baseline for primer optimization and for computational correction. The authors processed their data as follows. Only productive sequences were kept, with reads annotated to V, D and J genes according to IMGT and analyzed in immunoSEQ Analyzer. To calculate clonality, Shannon entropy was normalized by log2 of the number of productive unique sequences and then subtracted from one. Public and private clones were assessed among the 100 most prevalent clones of each patient and control. Clones were defined as Susac-specific if absent from the healthy and MS cohorts, from around 1,000 published viral clones and from other ImmuneACCESS disease sequences. In TCRdb, the public reads were trimmed at Q25 with fastp and aligned with MiXCR, with productive beta chains retained. Records with the same CDR3 protein are collapsed into one entry carrying the most frequent genes and DNA. The V and J calls and clone size are TCRdb's, not the authors'. This sample is represented by 120,000 to 150,000 distinct CDR3 sequences; roughly 94% of them were singletons. The ten largest clones take up 0.065% to 0.1% of the sample.

Recombination linked TRBV28 to TRBJ1-5; the D gene is perhaps TRBD1, on 5 matching bases. The sequencing input was CD4+ T cells from PBMCs. This receptor was taken from a human donor in good health. Here is the DNA: TGTGCCAGCAGTTTATGGCAGGGTGGCAATCAGCCCCAGCATTTT. Protein translation: CASSLWQGGNQPQHF.